These 16 T cell receptor beta chains were sequenced from one sample in a study of T cells expressing NK-cell markers. TCRdb reprocessed the 5' RACE reads; each CDR3 protein has one entry and no DNA is given. The sample totals over 200,000 distinct CDR3 sequences; its top ten clones hold 0.39%. Material for sequencing was blood T cells: a sorted CD56 or NKG2C T cell subset, CD4+ or CD8+ T cells, or bulk PBMC T cells (not recorded which). These receptors were collected from a man younger than 35 in good health.

The genes are TRBV5-4 and TRBJ2-4. The CDR3 has 12 residues. Germline values: CDR1 SGHNT, CDR2 YYREEE (reference sequence). The CDR3: CASSLPRDIQYF.

The genes are TRBV28 and TRBJ2-5. This CDR3 contains 11 residues. CDR1 and CDR2 from the germline V gene are MDHEN and SYDVKM. The CDR3 is CASSVYGSQYF.

The V and J genes are TRBV20-1 and TRBJ1-5; TCRdb calls TRBD1, which cannot be checked without DNA. Per the germline V gene, CDR1 is DFQATT and CDR2 is SNEGSKA (reference sequence). The CDR3 sequence is 13 residues long. CDR3 residues: CSAILSANQPQHF.

The genes are TRBV6-1 and TRBJ2-5. CDR1 and CDR2 from the germline V gene are MNHNS and SASEGT. The CDR3 covers 15 residues. CDR3 sequence: CASKTFVLPQETQYF.

The V gene is TRBV3-1, the J gene TRBJ2-2; TCRdb lists TRBD1, though no DNA is available to test this call. The germline CDR1 and CDR2 sequences are LGHDT and YNNKEL (reference sequence). The CDR3 runs 15 residues. The CDR3 loop is CASSLGRGYAGELFF.

The chain employs TRBV12-3 or TRBV12-4 and TRBJ2-3; TCRdb's assignment of TRBD2 cannot be checked, as there is no DNA. This CDR3 spans 13 amino acids. The CDR3 region is CASSREDGAMQYF.

J is TRBJ2-3 and V is TRBV12-3 or TRBV12-4; TCRdb returns TRBD1, unconfirmable since there is no DNA. There are 17 residues in the CDR3. CDR3 sequence reads: CASSLRGALDPTDTQYF.

The chain employs TRBV4-1 and TRBJ2-5. The germline V gene has CDR1 MGHRA and CDR2 YSYEKL. This CDR3 contains 13 residues. CDR3 sequence reads: CASSQGFRETQYF.

The J gene is TRBJ2-5, the V gene TRBV18. The CDR3 extends over 14 amino acids. Germline V gene data show CDR1 as KGHSH and CDR2 as LQKENI. Here the CDR3 reads CASSRTAVEQTQYF.

The chain links TRBV20-1 to TRBJ1-5. In germline, CDR1 is DFQATT, CDR2 SNEGSKA (reference sequence). This CDR3 has 15 residues. The CDR3 here is CSASSPLGSNQPQHF.

This rearrangement joins TRBV20-1 to TRBJ2-3; as DNA is missing, the TRBD2 call by TCRdb cannot be tested. CDR1 DFQATT and CDR2 SNEGSKA come from the germline V gene (reference sequence). CDR3 length: 14 amino acids. The CDR3 spells CSAKRGSRTDTQYF.

The chain is built from TRBV29-1 and TRBJ2-7; TCRdb returns TRBD1, unconfirmable since there is no DNA. This CDR3 is built from 13 residues. Looked up from germline, CDR1 is SQVTM and CDR2 is ANQGSEA. CDR3 protein: CSVEIRDSYEQYF.

The chain links TRBV6-2 or TRBV6-3 to TRBJ1-5. Germline V gene lookup returns CDR1 MNHEY and CDR2 SVGEGT. The CDR3 has 15 residues. The CDR3 spells CASMRGTLPNQPQHF.

This chain joins TRBV27 and TRBJ2-1; TCRdb's D call, TRBD1, is unchecked because there is no DNA. This CDR3 has 13 residues. Looked up from germline, CDR1 is MNHEY and CDR2 is SMNVEV (reference sequence). The CDR3 loop is CASSRTGYGEQFF.

The genes are TRBV20-1 and TRBJ1-2. The CDR3 runs 14 residues. Germline V gene data show CDR1 as DFQATT and CDR2 as SNEGSKA (reference sequence). CDR3 loop: CSAISGGANYGYTF.

CDR3 sequence reads: CASSLWGTADNEQFF. This chain uses TRBV5-1 with TRBJ2-1; TCRdb's D call, TRBD2, is unchecked because there is no DNA. This CDR3 has 15 amino acids. Germline lookup yields CDR1 SGHRS and CDR2 YFSETQ.